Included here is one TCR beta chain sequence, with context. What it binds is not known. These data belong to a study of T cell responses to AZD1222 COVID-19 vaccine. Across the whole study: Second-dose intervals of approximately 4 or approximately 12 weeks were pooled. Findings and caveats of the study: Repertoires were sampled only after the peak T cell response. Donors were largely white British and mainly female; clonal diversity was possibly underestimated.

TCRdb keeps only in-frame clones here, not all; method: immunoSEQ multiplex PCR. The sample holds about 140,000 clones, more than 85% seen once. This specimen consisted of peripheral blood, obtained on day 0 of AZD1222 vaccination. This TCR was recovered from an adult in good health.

The chain's CDR3 is CASSPNRVGTEAFF. The CDR3 DNA reads TGTGCCAGCTCACCCAATAGGGTAGGCACTGAAGCTTTCTTT. V usage is TRBV18 and J usage is TRBJ1-1, with D hard to call. V shed 3 bases and J shed 4 bases, with 12 bases lying between them. The CDR3 spans 14 residues. Germline V gene sequence: CDR1 KGHSH, CDR2 LQKENI.